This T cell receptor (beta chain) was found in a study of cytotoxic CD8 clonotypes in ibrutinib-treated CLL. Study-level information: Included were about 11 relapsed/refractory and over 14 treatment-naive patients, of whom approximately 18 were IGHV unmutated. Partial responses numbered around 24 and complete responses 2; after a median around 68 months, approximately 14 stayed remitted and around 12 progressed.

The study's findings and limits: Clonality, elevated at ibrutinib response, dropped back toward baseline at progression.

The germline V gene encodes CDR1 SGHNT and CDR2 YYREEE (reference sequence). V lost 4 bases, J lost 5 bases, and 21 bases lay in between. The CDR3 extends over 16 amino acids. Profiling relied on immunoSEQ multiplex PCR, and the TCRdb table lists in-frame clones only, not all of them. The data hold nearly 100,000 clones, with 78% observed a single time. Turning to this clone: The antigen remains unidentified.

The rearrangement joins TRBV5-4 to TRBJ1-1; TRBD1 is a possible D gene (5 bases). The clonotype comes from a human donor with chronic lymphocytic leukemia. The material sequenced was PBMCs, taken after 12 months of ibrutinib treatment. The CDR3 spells CASSRGTSNRGTEAFF. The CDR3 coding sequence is TGTGCCAGCAGCCGCGGGACTTCTAATCGAGGTACTGAAGCTTTCTTT.